This is a list of T cell receptor beta chains from one sample in a study of cytomegalovirus exposure and HLA in healthy donors. The table came from immunoSEQ multiplex PCR; TCRdb's copy has only in-frame clones and leaves some out. The data hold 140,000 to 150,000 clones, with about 74% observed a single time. The sequencing sample was made of PBMCs. Receptors were obtained from a man aged 35-49 years in good health and CMV-seropositive. Each CDR3 is given with its conserved first and last residue. Each record gives: CDR3 length, J gene, D gene, clone size, V gene, CDR3 DNA, CDR3 protein. A D gene is named only where the DNA matches it firmly. Rows give clone size only sometimes, using once, few, many, or a class for an expanded clone.

CDR3 length: 16
J gene: TRBJ2-3
D gene: TRBD2
clone size: -
V gene: TRBV4-1
CDR3 DNA: TGCGCCAGCAGCCAAGATACTAGCGGGAGAACAGATACGCAGTATTTT
CDR3 protein: CASSQDTSGRTDTQYF

CDR3 length: 15
J gene: TRBJ1-5
D gene: -
clone size: -
V gene: TRBV4-1
CDR3 DNA: TGCGCCAGCAGCCAAGGGATCGTGGGAGAGCAGCCCCAGCATTTT
CDR3 protein: CASSQGIVGEQPQHF

CDR3 length: 13
J gene: TRBJ2-3
D gene: -
clone size: -
V gene: TRBV18
CDR3 DNA: TGTGCCAGCTCCTCCGCACAAACCGATACGCAGTATTTT
CDR3 protein: CASSSAQTDTQYF

CDR3 length: 15
J gene: TRBJ2-5
D gene: TRBD1
clone size: once
V gene: TRBV4-3
CDR3 DNA: TGCGCCAGCAGCCAGGGGACAGGGTACCAAGAGACCCAGTACTTC
CDR3 protein: CASSQGTGYQETQYF

CDR3 length: 13
J gene: TRBJ1-1
D gene: -
clone size: few
V gene: TRBV2
CDR3 DNA: TGTGCCAGCAGTAAGGAGGGAGGAACTGAAGCTTTCTTT
CDR3 protein: CASSKEGGTEAFF

CDR3 length: 16
J gene: TRBJ2-1
D gene: TRBD1
clone size: -
V gene: TRBV27
CDR3 DNA: TGTGCCAGCAGTTTTATTCGGCAGGGGGTGGTCAATGAGCAGTTCTTC
CDR3 protein: CASSFIRQGVVNEQFF

CDR3 length: 12
J gene: TRBJ2-1
D gene: -
clone size: -
V gene: TRBV27
CDR3 DNA: TGTGCCAGCAGTTTAGGGGGGAATGAGCAGTTCTTC
CDR3 protein: CASSLGGNEQFF

CDR3 length: 14
J gene: TRBJ1-2
D gene: -
clone size: -
V gene: TRBV6-1
CDR3 DNA: TGTGCCAGCAGTCCGGGCCCAAGGAGGTATGGCTACACCTTC
CDR3 protein: CASSPGPRRYGYTF

CDR3 length: 17
J gene: TRBJ1-3
D gene: -
clone size: -
V gene: TRBV4-3
CDR3 DNA: TGCGCCAGCAGCCAAGATGCGCAGGGGCCCTCTGGAAACACCATATATTTT
CDR3 protein: CASSQDAQGPSGNTIYF

CDR3 length: 12
J gene: TRBJ1-2
D gene: -
clone size: once
V gene: TRBV27
CDR3 DNA: TGTGCCACCTCGGGGGACCTCTACGGCTACACCTTC
CDR3 protein: CATSGDLYGYTF

CDR3 length: 16
J gene: TRBJ2-1
D gene: TRBD2
clone size: -
V gene: TRBV10-2
CDR3 DNA: TGCGCCAGCAGTGAGTCAGGACTAGCGGGAGCAGGAGAGCAGTTCTTC
CDR3 protein: CASSESGLAGAGEQFF

CDR3 length: 14
J gene: TRBJ1-5
D gene: TRBD1
clone size: -
V gene: TRBV29-1
CDR3 DNA: TGCAGCGTTGGGTCGGGGACAGGGGATCAGCCCCAGCATTTT
CDR3 protein: CSVGSGTGDQPQHF

CDR3 length: 14
J gene: TRBJ1-1
D gene: TRBD1
clone size: few
V gene: TRBV4-1
CDR3 DNA: TGCGCCAGCAGCCCGGGACAGGGTGGCACTGAAGCTTTCTTT
CDR3 protein: CASSPGQGGTEAFF

CDR3 length: 14
J gene: TRBJ2-7
D gene: -
clone size: -
V gene: TRBV2
CDR3 DNA: TGTGCCAGCAGTCCCTCTGTAATCTCCTACGAGCAGTACTTC
CDR3 protein: CASSPSVISYEQYF

CDR3 length: 14
J gene: TRBJ2-7
D gene: TRBD2
clone size: -
V gene: TRBV19
CDR3 DNA: TGTGCCAGTAGTATGGCCCCTCTAGCGGGCGAGCAGTACTTC
CDR3 protein: CASSMAPLAGEQYF

CDR3 length: 14
J gene: TRBJ2-5
D gene: -
clone size: -
V gene: TRBV11-2
CDR3 DNA: TGTGCCAGCAGCTTACGGGTAGGGGGAGAGACCCAGTACTTC
CDR3 protein: CASSLRVGGETQYF

CDR3 length: 13
J gene: TRBJ1-2
D gene: -
clone size: -
V gene: TRBV5-5
CDR3 DNA: TGTGCCAGCAGCTGGGACAACGACTATGGCTACACCTTC
CDR3 protein: CASSWDNDYGYTF

CDR3 length: 14
J gene: TRBJ1-1
D gene: -
clone size: -
V gene: TRBV2
CDR3 DNA: TGTGCCAGCAGCCTCGAGACAGGGAACACTGAAGCTTTCTTT
CDR3 protein: CASSLETGNTEAFF

CDR3 length: 15
J gene: TRBJ2-7
D gene: TRBD2
clone size: once
V gene: TRBV7-2
CDR3 DNA: TGTGCCAGCAGCCCTCTAGCGGGAGGGGCCTACGAGCAGTACTTC
CDR3 protein: CASSPLAGGAYEQYF

CDR3 length: 14
J gene: TRBJ2-1
D gene: TRBD2
clone size: -
V gene: TRBV29-1
CDR3 DNA: TGCAGCGCCGTAACTAGCGGGGTCTACAATGAGCAGTTCTTC
CDR3 protein: CSAVTSGVYNEQFF

CDR3 length: 15
J gene: TRBJ2-5
D gene: -
clone size: -
V gene: TRBV15
CDR3 DNA: TGTGCCACCCGCAACCCAATGGTCTCGGAAGAGACCCAGTACTTC
CDR3 protein: CATRNPMVSEETQYF

CDR3 length: 14
J gene: TRBJ1-1
D gene: TRBD1
clone size: -
V gene: TRBV28
CDR3 DNA: TGTGCCAGCAGTTTGGCGGACAGGTCACCTGAAGCTTTCTTT
CDR3 protein: CASSLADRSPEAFF

CDR3 length: 12
J gene: TRBJ2-7
D gene: -
clone size: -
V gene: TRBV2
CDR3 DNA: TGTGCCAGTCGGGAAGGCTTCTACGAGCAGTACTTC
CDR3 protein: CASREGFYEQYF

CDR3 length: 15
J gene: TRBJ2-7
D gene: TRBD2
clone size: -
V gene: TRBV5-6
CDR3 DNA: TGTGCCAGCAGCATGAACGCGGGAGTGTTCGAGCCGCAGTACTTC
CDR3 protein: CASSMNAGVFEPQYF

CDR3 length: 16
J gene: TRBJ1-3
D gene: -
clone size: -
V gene: TRBV6-1
CDR3 DNA: TGTGCCAGCAGTGTTGTAGGGGTAGGCTCTGGAAACACCATATATTTT
CDR3 protein: CASSVVGVGSGNTIYF

CDR3 length: 15
J gene: TRBJ2-7
D gene: -
clone size: -
V gene: TRBV5-5
CDR3 DNA: TGTGCCAGCAGCTTGGAACCTTGGCAGGCCTACGAGCAGTACTTC
CDR3 protein: CASSLEPWQAYEQYF

CDR3 length: 15
J gene: TRBJ2-7
D gene: TRBD2
clone size: -
V gene: TRBV18
CDR3 DNA: TGTGCCAGCTCACCCAATCGCGGGGGAGCCTACGAGCAGTACTTC
CDR3 protein: CASSPNRGGAYEQYF

CDR3 length: 11
J gene: TRBJ2-7
D gene: -
clone size: -
V gene: TRBV20-1
CDR3 DNA: TGCAGTGCAACGGAGTACTACGAGCAGTACTTC
CDR3 protein: CSATEYYEQYF

CDR3 length: 15
J gene: TRBJ1-2
D gene: -
clone size: few
V gene: TRBV5-1
CDR3 DNA: TGCGCCAGCTCTCGGGGGGGGACCACTAACTATGGCTACACCTTC
CDR3 protein: CASSRGGTTNYGYTF

CDR3 length: 13
J gene: TRBJ2-7
D gene: TRBD2
clone size: once
V gene: TRBV5-6
CDR3 DNA: TGTGCCAGCAGTAGCGGGAGTTTCTACGAGCAGTACTTC
CDR3 protein: CASSSGSFYEQYF

CDR3 length: 15
J gene: TRBJ1-1
D gene: TRBD1
clone size: -
V gene: TRBV12-5
CDR3 DNA: TGTGCTAGTGGTTTCGGAGGGGGCAGGATGACTGAAGCTTTCTTT
CDR3 protein: CASGFGGGRMTEAFF

CDR3 length: 16
J gene: TRBJ1-2
D gene: TRBD1
clone size: -
V gene: TRBV4-2
CDR3 DNA: TGTGCCAGCAGCCTGATTGTTCCGACAGGGTCCTATGGCTACACCTTC
CDR3 protein: CASSLIVPTGSYGYTF

CDR3 length: 15
J gene: TRBJ2-6
D gene: TRBD1
clone size: -
V gene: TRBV28
CDR3 DNA: TGTGCCAGCGGGACAGGGAGCTCTGGGGCCAACGTCCTGACTTTC
CDR3 protein: CASGTGSSGANVLTF

CDR3 length: 12
J gene: TRBJ2-1
D gene: -
clone size: -
V gene: TRBV7-2
CDR3 DNA: TGTGCCAGCAGCTTAGGGGCGAATGAGCAGTTCTTC
CDR3 protein: CASSLGANEQFF

CDR3 length: 12
J gene: TRBJ2-5
D gene: -
clone size: -
V gene: TRBV5-1
CDR3 DNA: TGCGCCAGCAGCGTAGGAGGAGAGACCCAGTACTTC
CDR3 protein: CASSVGGETQYF

CDR3 length: 15
J gene: TRBJ2-3
D gene: -
clone size: -
V gene: TRBV5-4
CDR3 DNA: TGTGCCAGCAGCTCTCCGAAGACTAGCACAGATACGCAGTATTTT
CDR3 protein: CASSSPKTSTDTQYF

CDR3 length: 16
J gene: TRBJ2-1
D gene: TRBD1
clone size: -
V gene: TRBV5-4
CDR3 DNA: TGTGCCAGCAGAAAAGCAGGGGGTGATACCTACAATGAGCAGTTCTTC
CDR3 protein: CASRKAGGDTYNEQFF

CDR3 length: 14
J gene: TRBJ2-3
D gene: -
clone size: once
V gene: TRBV7-6
CDR3 DNA: TGTGCCAGCAGCCCCCCCGGGGACACAGATACGCAGTATTTT
CDR3 protein: CASSPPGDTDTQYF

CDR3 length: 18
J gene: TRBJ2-5
D gene: -
clone size: -
V gene: TRBV7-5
CDR3 DNA: TGTGTCAGAAGCGTGGACAAGCGGGAGGGCACCCCCCGTAATGCCCAGTACTTC
CDR3 protein: CVRSVDKREGTPRNAQYF

CDR3 length: 14
J gene: TRBJ2-7
D gene: TRBD1
clone size: -
V gene: TRBV4-2
CDR3 DNA: TGTGCCAGCAGCCCGCCGGGACAGCCCTACGAGCAGTACTTC
CDR3 protein: CASSPPGQPYEQYF

CDR3 length: 14
J gene: TRBJ1-1
D gene: TRBD1
clone size: -
V gene: TRBV29-1
CDR3 DNA: TGCAGCGTCATTGAACAGGGGGCAAACACTGAAGCTTTCTTT
CDR3 protein: CSVIEQGANTEAFF

CDR3 length: 12
J gene: TRBJ1-5
D gene: -
clone size: few
V gene: TRBV27
CDR3 DNA: TGTGCCAGCAGCCTACTCAATCAGCCCCAGCATTTT
CDR3 protein: CASSLLNQPQHF

CDR3 length: 14
J gene: TRBJ1-6
D gene: -
clone size: -
V gene: TRBV18
CDR3 DNA: TGTGCCAGCTCACCAGAAAACAGGGAAACACCCCTCCACTTT
CDR3 protein: CASSPENRETPLHF

CDR3 length: 15
J gene: TRBJ2-3
D gene: -
clone size: -
V gene: TRBV27
CDR3 DNA: TGTGCCAGCAGTAGTGGCCTCGGGAGACCAGATACGCAGTATTTT
CDR3 protein: CASSSGLGRPDTQYF

CDR3 length: 16
J gene: TRBJ2-5
D gene: -
clone size: -
V gene: TRBV9
CDR3 DNA: TGTGCCAGCAGCGTAGGGGCATTGATCTTTCAAGAGACCCAGTACTTC
CDR3 protein: CASSVGALIFQETQYF

CDR3 length: 15
J gene: TRBJ2-3
D gene: -
clone size: -
V gene: TRBV11-2
CDR3 DNA: TGTGCCAGCGCGCTACTAGCGCCCAGGGGAGATACGCAGTATTTT
CDR3 protein: CASALLAPRGDTQYF

CDR3 length: 15
J gene: TRBJ1-1
D gene: -
clone size: once
V gene: TRBV10-3
CDR3 DNA: TGTGCCATCAGTGAGCTACCAGGGCCGAACACTGAAGCTTTCTTT
CDR3 protein: CAISELPGPNTEAFF

CDR3 length: 16
J gene: TRBJ2-3
D gene: -
clone size: -
V gene: TRBV7-9
CDR3 DNA: TGTGCCAGCAGCTCCGGGGAGGTGGATGGCGCAGATACGCAGTATTTT
CDR3 protein: CASSSGEVDGADTQYF

CDR3 length: 17
J gene: TRBJ2-7
D gene: -
clone size: -
V gene: TRBV27
CDR3 DNA: TGTGCCAGCAGTAACTCGCCACGTTCCCTATCCTACTACGAGCAGTACTTC
CDR3 protein: CASSNSPRSLSYYEQYF